A single T cell receptor (beta chain) is shown here with its context. Antigen: not known. The data stem from a study of T cell responses to AZD1222 COVID-19 vaccine. Points from the study as a whole: The breadth and depth of Spike-specific TCRs increased once two AZD1222 doses had been given. Per reports, nearly half of all spike-specific TCRs target regions that are unmutated in variants. The sample set comprised mostly white British donors with more females, and clonal diversity was possibly underestimated.

CDR3 size: 15 residues. Germline loops: CDR1 SGHNT, CDR2 YYREEE (reference sequence). V lost 2 bases and J lost 6, with 12 bases in between. TCRdb keeps only in-frame clones here, not all; method: immunoSEQ multiplex PCR. This sample has around 130,000 clones, with approximately 85% found just once. The sample consisted of peripheral blood, taken on day 0 of AZD1222 vaccination. The chain combines TRBV5-4 with TRBJ1-6, with a possible D match to TRBD1 (6 bases). The sequence was obtained from an adult in good health. The CDR3 nucleotides read TGTGCCAGCAGCTTAGGGGGTAGGGTTAATTCACCCCTCCACTTT. Its translation: CASSLGGRVNSPLHF. Complete variable domain (other parts from reference TRBV5-4 and TRBJ1-6): ETGVTQSPTHLIKTRGQQVTLRCSSQSGHNTVSWYQQALGQGPQFIFQYYREEENGRGNFPPRFSGLQFPNYSSELNVNALELDDSALYLCASSLGGRVNSPLHFGNGTRLTVT.